The 20 T cell receptor beta chains below all came from one sample that was sequenced in a study of regulatory T cells. The primer mix had 52 TRBV and 13 TRBJ primers. Only in-frame clones appear in the TCRdb table, and some are missing; sequencing was by immunoSEQ multiplex PCR. The sample has about 18,000 clones, about 92% seen once; the top ten hold around 30%. The sequenced sample consisted of CD8+ T cells sorted from blood. The source is a young adult with CD3G deficiency.

The chain joins TRBV11-2 to TRBJ2-7; possible D gene TRBD2, 5 bases. The CDR3 runs 13 residues. Germline CDR1 SGHAT, CDR2 FQNNGV. V was cut by 1 base and J by 6 bases, with 10 bases left in between. CDR3 DNA sequence: TGTGCCAGCAGCTTAGGCGGGCCGCTCGAGCAGTACTTC. Translating gives CASSLGGPLEQYF.

V gene TRBV21-1 combines with J gene TRBJ2-7; no check of the table's D call, TRBD1, against the DNA was made. TRBV21-1 is classified as a pseudogene. The length of the CDR3 is 14 residues. CDR3 DNA sequence: TGTGCCAGCAGCGCAGAAGACAGCTCCTACGAGCAGTACTTC. Its protein is CASSAEDSSYEQYF.

This clone was seen only once. The genes are TRBV11-2 and TRBJ1-5; TRBD1 matches 7 bases. With 2 bases clipped from V and 1 base from J, the junction kept 2 bases outside the gene matches. The germline V gene encodes CDR1 SGHAT and CDR2 FQNNGV. This CDR3 is 15 amino acids long. CDR3 DNA: TGTGCCAGCAGCTTATACAGGGGAAGCAATCAGCCCCAGCATTTT. Protein: CASSLYRGSNQPQHF.

The V call is TRBV7-8, the J call TRBJ2-1; weak D call: TRBD1 (6 bases). Deletions cut 7 bases from V and 10 bases from J, with 14 bases between. The CDR3 is 12 residues long. Per the germline V gene, CDR1 is SGHVS and CDR2 is FQNEAQ. The CDR3 coding sequence is TGTGCCAGCACATCCCACAGGGACGAGCAGTTCTTC. This translates into CASTSHRDEQFF.

V gene TRBV6-6 combines with J gene TRBJ1-5; TRBD1 might be the D (6 bases). Germline values: CDR1 MNHNY, CDR2 SVGAGI (reference sequence). CDR3 length equals 13 residues. Trimming took off 8 bases at V and 2 bases at J, with 10 bases between the two ends. CDR3 loop: CASGGAGNQPQHF. Written as DNA, the CDR3 is TGTGCCAGCGGGGGGGCAGGCAATCAGCCCCAGCATTTT.

This chain joins TRBV7-8 and TRBJ2-1; 13 bases line up with TRBD2. Germline V gene lookup returns CDR1 SGHVS and CDR2 FQNEAQ. This CDR3 is 17 amino acids long. Trimming removed 2 bases from V and 4 bases from J; junction bases left unmatched: 5. The CDR3 nucleotides are TGTGCCAGCAGCTTAAGAAGGGGACTAGCGGGGTACAATGAGCAGTTCTTC. This sequence encodes CASSLRRGLAGYNEQFF. Together with reference TRBV7-8 and TRBJ2-1, the CDR3 gives the full variable domain: GAGVSQSPRYKVAKRGQDVALRCDPISGHVSLFWYQQALGQGPEFLTYFQNEAQLDKSGLPSDRFFAERPEGSVSTLKIQRTQQEDSAVYLCASSLRRGLAGYNEQFFGPGTRLTVL.

This rearrangement joins TRBV7-8 to TRBJ2-3; D ambiguous. Germline values: CDR1 SGHVS, CDR2 FQNEAQ. The V gene lost 3 bases and the J gene lost 1 base, with 5 bases spanning the gap. This CDR3 has 13 residues. The CDR3 here is CASSFDRTDTQYF. The CDR3 region has the DNA TGTGCCAGCAGCTTTGACCGCACAGATACGCAGTATTTT.

The chain carries TRBV27 and TRBJ2-7, with 11 bases matching TRBD2. Germline lookup yields CDR1 MNHEY and CDR2 SMNVEV (reference sequence). J was trimmed by 2 bases and V by 4 bases; bases with no gene match: 4. The CDR3 covers 15 residues. The CDR3 nucleotides are TGTGCCAGCAGTTCCCTAGCGGGGGGTACCTACGAGCAGTACTTC. It is translated as CASSSLAGGTYEQYF.

This clone came up once. The chain joins TRBV28 to TRBJ1-2; D not certain. Germline lookup yields CDR1 MDHEN and CDR2 SYDVKM. The CDR3 contains 16 residues. V was trimmed by 1 base and J by 1 base, leaving 13 bases between them. CDR3 nucleotide sequence: TGTGCCAGCAGTTTATCCCTCCAAAAAAGTAACTATGGCTACACCTTC. Residues: CASSLSLQKSNYGYTF.

V and J are TRBV28 and TRBJ2-7; 10 positions agree with TRBD1. With V trimmed by 6 bases and J by 2 bases, 1 base remained unmatched. The V gene's germline CDR1 is MDHEN and CDR2 SYDVKM. There are 13 residues in the CDR3. The CDR3 reads CASSDRGPYEQYF. The CDR3 DNA sequence: TGTGCCAGCAGCGACAGGGGGCCCTACGAGCAGTACTTC.

The chain is built from TRBV6-1 and TRBJ2-7; 7 bases line up with TRBD1. J lost 5 bases, V lost 1 base, and 8 bases had no gene match. The CDR3 has 15 residues. From germline, CDR1 is MNHNS and CDR2 SASEGT. CDR3: CASSEGMTGYHEQYF. DNA for the CDR3: TGTGCCAGCAGTGAAGGCATGACAGGGTACCACGAGCAGTACTTC.

The chain carries TRBV12-5 and TRBJ2-7; D possibly uses TRBD1 or TRBD2 (5 bases each). CDR3 length: 14 residues. Germline values: CDR1 LGHNT, CDR2 FRNRAP. With 4 bases removed from V and 3 bases from J, the gap between germline ends came to 13 bases. CDR3 DNA sequence: TGTGCTAGTGGTTCCCCCAGGGACGGCTACGAGCAGTACGTC. This encodes CASGSPRDGYEQYV.

CDR3 nucleotide sequence: TGTGCCAGTAGTATTACAGGGAACACTGAAGCTTTCTTT. Its protein is CASSITGNTEAFF. V usage is TRBV19 and J usage is TRBJ1-1; possibly TRBD1 for D (5 bases). Germline loops: CDR1 LNHDA, CDR2 SQIVND (reference sequence). The CDR3 loop spans 13 amino acids. V lost 3 bases and J lost 1, with 6 bases in between.

CDR3 in amino acids: CASSSPQRGALEQYF. The CDR3 nucleotides read TGTGCCAGCAGCTCCCCTCAGCGGGGGGCTCTCGAGCAGTACTTC. The chain carries TRBV6-5 and TRBJ2-7, with 9 bases fitting TRBD2. The CDR3 runs to 15 residues. Germline V lookup: CDR1 MNHEY, CDR2 SVGAGI. Trimming cost V 6 bases and J 6 bases; bases outside gene matches: 12.

The chain is built from TRBV10-3 and TRBJ2-3; 7 nucleotides align to TRBD1. CDR1 and CDR2 from the germline V gene are ENHRY and SYGVKD. Germline trimming cut 6 bases from V and 3 bases from J; bases unmatched to any gene: 15. The CDR3 contains 17 residues. The CDR3 loop reads CAIRDLFKGAQTDTQYF. In DNA, the CDR3 is TGTGCCATCAGGGACTTATTCAAGGGGGCGCAGACAGATACGCAGTATTTT.

This chain joins TRBV19 and TRBJ2-1, with 9 bases fitting TRBD2. With V trimmed by 6 bases and J by 10 bases, 4 bases remained unmatched. This CDR3 has 12 residues. Per germline, CDR1 LNHDA and CDR2 SQIVND (reference sequence). CDR3 in amino acids: CASSASGTEQFF. CDR3 in DNA: TGTGCCAGTAGCGCTAGCGGGACGGAGCAGTTCTTC. The full variable domain, in which reference TRBV19 and TRBJ2-1 provide the parts outside the CDR3, is DGGITQSPKYLFRKEGQNVTLSCEQNLNHDAMYWYRQDPGQGLRLIYYSQIVNDFQKGDIAEGYSVSREKKESFPLTVTSAQKNPTAFYLCASSASGTEQFFGPGTRLTVL.

This clone appeared a few times. The CDR3 reads CASSEEFSGTSTDTQYF. DNA for the CDR3: TGTGCCAGCAGCGAGGAATTTAGCGGGACTAGCACAGATACGCAGTATTTT. The rearrangement uses TRBV11-2 and TRBJ2-3, with 8 nucleotides matching TRBD2. This CDR3 spans 17 amino acids. CDR1 and CDR2 from the germline V gene are SGHAT and FQNNGV. J lost 0 bases, V lost 5 bases, and 10 bases had no gene match.

Here the CDR3 reads CASGLVPVEQFF. The CDR3 coding sequence is TGTGCTAGTGGTTTGGTACCCGTCGAGCAGTTCTTC. This sequence joins TRBV12-5 and TRBJ2-1; no definite D call. The CDR3 runs 12 residues. Per germline, CDR1 LGHNT and CDR2 FRNRAP. Trimming took off 0 bases at V and 10 bases at J, with 7 bases between the two ends.

The J gene is TRBJ1-1, the V gene TRBV27; D is perhaps TRBD1 (6 bases). Trimming took off 7 bases at V and 7 bases at J, with 13 bases between the two ends. CDR1 is MNHEY and CDR2 is SMNVEV in the germline V gene (reference sequence). CDR3 length: 12 amino acids. DNA for the CDR3: TGTGCCAGCATCTTACCGACAGGTGAAGCTTTCTTT. Translation: CASILPTGEAFF.

The chain is built from TRBV28 and TRBJ1-1; 7 nucleotides agree with TRBD1. The CDR3 spans 15 residues. CDR1 is MDHEN, CDR2 SYDVKM, per germline. Germline trimming cut 5 bases from V and 2 bases from J; bases unmatched to any gene: 8. The DNA of the CDR3 is TGTGCCAGCAGTCGGACGAGACAGGGAAACACTGAAGCTTTCTTT. This sequence encodes CASSRTRQGNTEAFF. Filled out from reference TRBV28 and TRBJ1-1, the complete variable domain reads DVKVTQSSRYLVKRTGEKVFLECVQDMDHENMFWYRQDPGLGLRLIYFSYDVKMKEKGDIPEGYSVSREKKERFSLILESASTNQTSMYLCASSRTRQGNTEAFFGQGTRLTVV.